The clone carrying this TCR beta chain was counted between two and nine times. Its antigen is not identified. Trimming removed 0 bases from V and 4 bases from J; junction bases left unmatched: 2. Germline V gene data show CDR1 as MGHRA and CDR2 as YSYEKL. This CDR3 has 15 amino acids. The data are from a study of cytomegalovirus exposure and HLA in healthy donors. The study's findings and limits: Testing in vitro showed a few CMV-associated chains specific for CMV antigens. 87-base-pair reads could not separate some V segments, including TRBV6-2 and TRBV6-3. Reports indicated that the classifier achieved high specificity and sensitivity in diagnosing cytomegalovirus status.

The PCR employed 60 Vbeta primers together with 13 Jbeta primers. The assay was immunoSEQ multiplex PCR, and TCRdb's table has in-frame clones only and misses some. The sample has about 86,000 clones, about 70% seen once; the top ten hold 6.2%. The TCR originated in a woman aged 50 to 65 in good health and CMV-seropositive. The sequenced material came from PBMCs. The genes are TRBV4-1 and TRBJ2-3; 9 positions match TRBD2. The chain's CDR3 is CASSQDVAGADTQYF. DNA of the CDR3: TGCGCCAGCAGCCAAGATGTAGCGGGAGCAGATACGCAGTATTTT.